The sequence of this T cell receptor beta chain was determined in a study of cytomegalovirus exposure and HLA in healthy donors. Whole-study results and caveats: Presence/absence analyses took donor sequencing depth as roughly uniform. In most subjects, TCR beta sequences reportedly gave accurate predictions of HLA-A and HLA-B alleles.

CDR3 length: 14 residues. Trimming at V came to 0 bases and at J to 6 bases, leaving 0 bases not matched to a gene. The germline V gene encodes CDR1 SGHRS and CDR2 YFSETQ. 60 Vbeta and 13 Jbeta primers were used in PCR. In the original processing: Among the unique TCR beta chains that a later analysis counted, around 82 million in all, 10 million to 14 million were shared. Generated by immunoSEQ multiplex PCR, the TCRdb table keeps only in-frame clones and is missing some. V and J calls and clone size follow that table, whereas D and trimming were derived from the DNA. Seen here are about 170,000 clones, approximately 84% observed once, and the top ten hold around 3.1%. In regard to this clone: Its specificity is not known.

Sequencing was done on a sample of PBMCs. V is TRBV5-1 and J is TRBJ2-2; 9 bases are a match to TRBD1. This TCR was sampled from a woman in her 50s in good health and CMV-seropositive. The CDR3 loop is CASSLGDRAGELFF. The CDR3 DNA follows: TGCGCCAGCAGCTTGGGGGACAGGGCCGGGGAGCTGTTTTTT.